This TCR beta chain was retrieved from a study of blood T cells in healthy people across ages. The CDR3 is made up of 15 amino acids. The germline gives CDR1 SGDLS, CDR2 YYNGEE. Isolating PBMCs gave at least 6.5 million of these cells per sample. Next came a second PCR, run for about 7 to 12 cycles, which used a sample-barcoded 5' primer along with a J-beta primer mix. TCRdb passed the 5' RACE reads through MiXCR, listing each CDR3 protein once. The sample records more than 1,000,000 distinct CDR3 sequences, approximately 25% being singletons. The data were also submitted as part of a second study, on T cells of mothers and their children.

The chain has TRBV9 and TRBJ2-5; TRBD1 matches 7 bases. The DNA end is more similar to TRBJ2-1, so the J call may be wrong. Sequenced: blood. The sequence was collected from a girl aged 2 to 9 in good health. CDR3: CASSVGQGVSDEQFF. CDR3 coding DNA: TGTGCCAGCAGCGTAGGACAGGGAGTTAGTGATGAGCAGTTCTTC.